Ten or more counts support the clone carrying this TCR beta chain. Its antigen is still unknown. The data were obtained in a study of T-cell reconstitution after alpha-beta-depleted transplantation in children. Whole-study findings and limits: In some patients, recipient T cells and intrathymic progenitors surviving conditioning explained high day-60 diversity. One year post-transplant, T-cell counts and diversity were largely derived from T cells produced anew. Expanded graft clones, several hundred of them, were reportedly the source of alpha-beta T cells about two months after transplant.

Preparation of the TCRbeta library was carried out with unique molecular identifiers. MiXCR, applied by TCRdb to the PCR reads, yields one record per CDR3 protein. The sample lists 250,000 to 400,000 distinct CDR3 sequences, around 25% occurring once. V was cut by 6 bases and J by 16 bases, with 7 bases left in between. Germline loops: CDR1 SEHNR, CDR2 FQNEAQ (reference sequence). The CDR3 runs to 8 residues. Sequences were derived from PBMCs, mostly from graft donor cells, sampled 180 days after TCRalphabeta/CD19-depleted stem cell transplant. This sequence joins TRBV7-9 and TRBJ2-1; D uncertain. The receptor was derived from a male patient younger than 18 who had a stem cell transplant for acute lymphoblastic leukemia, so the T cells may come from the graft donor. This CDR3 reads CASSSTFF. The CDR3 nucleotides read TGTGCCAGCAGTTCAACCTTCTTC.